This entry describes one T cell receptor (beta chain). Its antigen is still unknown. Each donor's status was that of a healthy bone marrow donor. This record comes from a study of cytomegalovirus exposure and HLA in healthy donors. A multiplex PCR was run with 60 Vbeta primers and 13 Jbeta primers. The table came from immunoSEQ multiplex PCR; TCRdb's copy has only in-frame clones and leaves some out. The data contain about 110,000 clones, 74% of them singletons. Germline-derived CDR1 and CDR2 are SGHRS and YFSETQ. The CDR3 is 16 amino acids. V lost 8 bases to trimming and J lost 0 bases; unmatched junction nucleotides: 12. General observations from the study: Per published accounts, TCR beta sequences correctly predicted the HLA-A and HLA-B alleles of most subjects. The investigators catalogued some 150 TCR beta chains as cytomegalovirus-associated.

The genes are TRBV5-1 and TRBJ1-1; TRBD1 aligns across 8 bases. The TCR sequence derives from a woman aged 35 to 49 in good health and CMV-seropositive. The specimen was PBMCs. CDR3 in DNA: TGCGCCAGTAACGCCGGGACAGGCATCTTGAACACTGAAGCTTTCTTT. Translated, it gives CASNAGTGILNTEAFF.